The TCR beta chain under discussion was sequenced for a study of blood T cell repertoires in COVID-19 (dated by TCRdb to 2018 to 2021). For the wider study: The collaborator samples originated in the United States, Italy and Spain and spanned the acute and convalescent phases of COVID-19. A freely available public database, intended as a resource for researchers studying the immune response to SARS-CoV-2, is where the repertoires were released. Where available, HLA class I and class II types were obtained from metadata supplied by the sample provider rather than from assay-based typing. The prospective study material was composed of cDNA or gDNA derived from T cells, B-cell-depleted T cells, or PBMCs. Samples were obtained from the ongoing ImmuneRACE study (first 160 participants) and from approximately 1,200 subjects provided by 6 global collaborators. Deeply sampled blood TCRbeta repertoires from subjects exposed to, actively infected with, or recovered from COVID-19 were included in the dataset. Nearly every sample came with metadata listing a de-identified subject ID, COVID-19 status, age in years and sex. Broad study findings and their caveats: How much clinical and demographic metadata was included differed by source and by participant, and the metadata was provided uncurated.

Each collaborating institution followed its own protocols to collect whole blood in K2EDTA tubes. For TCRbeta analysis, collaborators shipped samples in one of three forms: frozen whole blood, isolated PBMCs, or DNA extracted from either of those sample types. A few counts support this clone. Which antigen it targets is not known. Base qualities are not recorded, but no much larger clone differs from it by a single base. TCRbeta CDR3 regions were amplified from genomic DNA by means of the immunoSEQ Assay, a bias-controlled multiplex PCR. On the study's bioinformatics: Within the assay, amplification of reference gene primers was used to estimate how many nucleated cells each sample contained. To quantify the absolute abundance of each unique TCRbeta CDR3 rearrangement, sequence reads were collapsed and filtered. Productive Simpson clonality was computed per sample as the square root of Simpson's diversity index over productive rearrangements. The source is immuneACCESS, and TCRdb retained only in-frame sequences with V and J called. Part of the clones is not carried over; for the studies checked, unresolved V genes explain less than half of this, and the remainder is unexplained. For V, J and clone size, that table is used; D and trimming come from the DNA. This sample gives approximately 200,000 clones in total; 75% to 90% of them show up just once. The ten largest make up approximately 5% of the sample.

CDR3 length: 12 amino acids, cysteine to phenylalanine. The sequence is cut down to CDR3 DNA, 36 bases in frame from base 1. Between the V and J ends, shortened by 5 bases and 2 bases respectively, the junction contains 6 bases. CDR1 and CDR2 are read off the germline V gene (reference sequence) as MNHEY and SMNVEV. The chain employs TRBV27 and TRBJ1-2, and the D gene may be TRBD1, 6 bases matching. Material: peripheral blood. The clonotype originates from a human donor in a cohort sampled during active COVID-19. The CDR3 reads as follows: CASSTGNYGYTF. The sequenced DNA: TGTGCCAGCAGTACAGGGAACTATGGCTACACCTTC.